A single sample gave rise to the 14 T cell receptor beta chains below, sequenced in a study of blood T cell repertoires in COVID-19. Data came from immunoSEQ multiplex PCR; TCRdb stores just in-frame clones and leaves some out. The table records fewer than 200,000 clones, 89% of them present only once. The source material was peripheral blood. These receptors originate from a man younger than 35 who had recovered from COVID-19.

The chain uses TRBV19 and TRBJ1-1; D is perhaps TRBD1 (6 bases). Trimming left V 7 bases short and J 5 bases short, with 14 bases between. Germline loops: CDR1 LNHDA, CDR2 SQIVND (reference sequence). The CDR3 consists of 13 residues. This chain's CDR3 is CASKGVMRTEAFF. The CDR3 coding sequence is TGTGCCAGTAAGGGGGTAATGAGGACTGAAGCTTTCTTT.

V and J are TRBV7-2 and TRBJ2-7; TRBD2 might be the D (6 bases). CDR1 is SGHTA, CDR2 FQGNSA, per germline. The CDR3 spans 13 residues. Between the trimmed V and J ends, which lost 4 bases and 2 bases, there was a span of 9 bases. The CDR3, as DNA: TGTGCCAGCAGCTCGGGACTCACCTACGAGCAGTACTTC. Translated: CASSSGLTYEQYF.

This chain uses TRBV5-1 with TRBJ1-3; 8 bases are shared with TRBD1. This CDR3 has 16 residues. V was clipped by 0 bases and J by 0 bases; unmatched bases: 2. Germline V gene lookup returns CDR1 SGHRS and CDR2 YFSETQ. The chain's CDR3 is CASSLADRGSGNTIYF. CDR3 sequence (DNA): TGCGCCAGCAGCTTGGCCGACAGGGGCTCTGGAAACACCATATATTTT.

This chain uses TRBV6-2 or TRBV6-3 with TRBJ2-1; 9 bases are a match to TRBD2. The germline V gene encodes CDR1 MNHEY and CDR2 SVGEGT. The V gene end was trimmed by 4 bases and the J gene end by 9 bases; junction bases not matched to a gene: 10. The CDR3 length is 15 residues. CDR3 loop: CASSSFRRAGGEQFF. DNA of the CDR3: TGTGCCAGCAGTTCATTCCGAAGAGCGGGAGGTGAGCAGTTCTTC.

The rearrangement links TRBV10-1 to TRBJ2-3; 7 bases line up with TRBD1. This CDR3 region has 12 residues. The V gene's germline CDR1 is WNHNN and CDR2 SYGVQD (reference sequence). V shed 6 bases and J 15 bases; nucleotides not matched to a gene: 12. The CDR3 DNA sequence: TGCGCCAGCAGCCCTAATACAGGGGTTATCTATTTT. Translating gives CASSPNTGVIYF.

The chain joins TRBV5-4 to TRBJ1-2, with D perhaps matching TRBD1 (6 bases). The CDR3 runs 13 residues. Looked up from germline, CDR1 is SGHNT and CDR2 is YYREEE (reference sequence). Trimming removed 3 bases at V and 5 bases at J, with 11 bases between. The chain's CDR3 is CASSSDSLYGYTF. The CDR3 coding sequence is TGTGCCAGCAGCTCGGACAGTCTATATGGCTACACCTTC.

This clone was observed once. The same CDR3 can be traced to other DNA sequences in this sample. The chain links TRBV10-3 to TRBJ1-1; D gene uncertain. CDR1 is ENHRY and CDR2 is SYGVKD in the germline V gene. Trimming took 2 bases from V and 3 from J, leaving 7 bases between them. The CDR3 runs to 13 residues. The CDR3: CAISEGGDTEAFF. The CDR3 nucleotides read TGTGCCATCAGTGAGGGAGGAGACACTGAAGCTTTCTTT.

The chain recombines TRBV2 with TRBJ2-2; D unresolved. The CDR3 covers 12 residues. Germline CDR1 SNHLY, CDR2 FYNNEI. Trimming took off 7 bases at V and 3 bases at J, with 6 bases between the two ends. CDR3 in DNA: TGTGCCAGCACGGCGGACACCGGGGAGCTGTTTTTT. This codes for CASTADTGELFF.

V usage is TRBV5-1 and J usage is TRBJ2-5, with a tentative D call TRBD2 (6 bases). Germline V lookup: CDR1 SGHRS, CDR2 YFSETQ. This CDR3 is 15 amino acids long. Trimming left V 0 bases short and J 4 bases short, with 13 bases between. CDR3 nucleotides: TGCGCCAGCAGCTTGGCCAACCAGGGAGGAGAGACCCAGTACTTC. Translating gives CASSLANQGGETQYF.

The CDR3 is CASSLKSGYTGELFF. DNA of the CDR3: TGTGCCAGCAGTTTAAAAAGCGGCTACACCGGGGAGCTGTTTTTT. This chain uses TRBV27 with TRBJ2-2, with D perhaps TRBD2 (5 bases). The V gene's germline CDR1 is MNHEY and CDR2 SMNVEV (reference sequence). V was trimmed by 2 bases and J by 3 bases, leaving 10 bases between them. The CDR3 runs to 15 residues.

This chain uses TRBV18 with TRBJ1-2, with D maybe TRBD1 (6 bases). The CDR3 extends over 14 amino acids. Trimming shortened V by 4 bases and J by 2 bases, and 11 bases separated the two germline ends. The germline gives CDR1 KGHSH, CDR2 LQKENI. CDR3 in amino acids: CASSLGGGNYGYTF. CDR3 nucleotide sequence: TGTGCCAGCTCACTAGGTGGGGGCAACTATGGCTACACCTTC.

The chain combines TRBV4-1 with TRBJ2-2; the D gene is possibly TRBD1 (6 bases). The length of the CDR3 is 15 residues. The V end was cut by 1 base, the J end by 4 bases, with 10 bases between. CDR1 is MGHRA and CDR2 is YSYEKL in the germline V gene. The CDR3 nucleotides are TGCGCCAGCAGCCAAGCCGACAGGACCACCGGGGAGCTGTTTTTT. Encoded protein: CASSQADRTTGELFF.

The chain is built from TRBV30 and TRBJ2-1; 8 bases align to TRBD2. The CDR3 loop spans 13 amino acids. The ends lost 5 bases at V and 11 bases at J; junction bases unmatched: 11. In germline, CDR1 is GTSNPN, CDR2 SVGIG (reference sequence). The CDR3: CAWLGSGVRKQFF. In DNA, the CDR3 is TGTGCCTGGCTCGGTAGCGGGGTTAGAAAGCAGTTCTTC.

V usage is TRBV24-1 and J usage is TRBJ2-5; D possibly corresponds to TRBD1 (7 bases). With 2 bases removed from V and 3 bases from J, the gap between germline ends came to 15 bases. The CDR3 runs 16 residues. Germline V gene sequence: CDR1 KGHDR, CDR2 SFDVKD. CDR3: CATSDYGGRGKETQYF. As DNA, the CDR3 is TGTGCCACCAGTGATTACGGGGGCAGGGGGAAAGAGACCCAGTACTTC.